The TCR beta chain under discussion was sequenced for a study of T cells after yellow fever vaccination. Study background: Fractions low in cell number were prepared with SMART-Seq v4 Ultra Low Input. Notes on the study in general: Clonotypes appearing in both CD4 and CD8 compartments existed, and their share was small.

In its sample, this clonotype was seen many times. The antigen remains undetermined. V gave up 8 bases and J gave up 1 base, with 11 bases separating them. The CDR3 runs to 13 residues. Each CDR3 protein is one row after TCRdb ran MiXCR on the 5' RACE reads. This table has a few hundred thousand distinct CDR3 sequences, around 6.8% appearing once. This specimen was PBMCs, taken roughly 46 days after the first yellow fever vaccination. V is TRBV12-3 or TRBV12-4 and J is TRBJ1-2; tentative D call: TRBD1 (5 bases). The receptor's source is a man younger than 30 who received the YFV17D yellow fever vaccine. CDR3 loop: CASGIRGNYGYTF. The CDR3 region has the DNA TGTGCCAGCGGAATAAGGGGTAACTATGGCTACACCTTC.